This entry lists 15 T cell receptor beta chains sequenced from one sample in a study of identical twins. TCRdb processed the 5' RACE reads anew with MiXCR; each CDR3 protein has one entry. The sample has about 240,000 distinct CDR3 sequences; roughly 10% are singletons. Sequenced input: memory T cells sorted from blood. The source of these receptors is a man aged 50 or older in good health.

Many counts were recorded for this clonotype. The chain carries TRBV5-5 and TRBJ2-1, with TRBD1 identical over 7 bases. This CDR3 region has 13 residues. V was clipped by 4 bases and J by 8 bases; unmatched bases: 6. Germline CDR1 and CDR2: SGHKS and YYEKEE (reference sequence). The CDR3 nucleotides read TGTGCCAGCAGCCAAACAGGGGCGCATGAGCAGTTCTTC. Translated, it gives CASSQTGAHEQFF.

CDR3 region: CASSQDLSASYEQYF. The CDR3 nucleotides read TGTGCCAGCAGCCAAGATCTCAGCGCGTCCTACGAGCAGTACTTC. V and J are TRBV4-2 and TRBJ2-7; D is undetermined. The germline V and J ends were trimmed by 0 bases and 1 base, with 10 bases remaining between them. The CDR3 extends over 15 amino acids. Germline CDR1 and CDR2: LGHNA and YNFKEQ.

Many counts were recorded for this clonotype. This sequence joins TRBV4-3 and TRBJ2-7; maybe TRBD1 (5 bases). The V gene's germline CDR1 is LGHNA and CDR2 YSLEER. The ends were cut back, 5 bases at V and 0 bases at J, with 14 bases in the middle. CDR3 length: 15 residues. The CDR3, as DNA: TGCGCCAGCAGCTCGGACATCCTTGGCTCCTACGAGCAGTACTTC. This codes for CASSSDILGSYEQYF.

The chain has TRBV4-3 and TRBJ2-2, with 7 nucleotides matching TRBD1. V shed 3 bases and J 2 bases; nucleotides not matched to a gene: 6. The CDR3 has 16 amino acids. Germline loops: CDR1 LGHNA, CDR2 YSLEER. The CDR3 DNA is TGCGCCAGCAGCCAGTCCGGGACAGCCAACACCGGGGAGCTGTTTTTT. It codes for CASSQSGTANTGELFF.

This clonotype was observed a handful of times. This chain uses TRBV7-9 with TRBJ2-5; unclear D gene. Germline CDR1 and CDR2: SEHNR and FQNEAQ (reference sequence). The CDR3 extends over 16 amino acids. Trimming pared 5 bases from V and 5 bases from J, leaving 21 bases between. The CDR3 loop reads CASSPGSTGRPETQYF. CDR3 sequence (DNA): TGTGCCAGCAGCCCTGGGTCCACCGGCAGGCCGGAGACCCAGTACTTC. Using reference TRBV7-9 and TRBJ2-5 for the parts outside the CDR3, the full variable domain is DTGVSQNPRHKITKRGQNVTFRCDPISEHNRLYWYRQTLGQGPEFLTYFQNEAQLEKSRLLSDRFSAERPKGSFSTLEIQRTEQGDSAMYLCASSPGSTGRPETQYFGPGTRLLVL.

This clonotype was counted a few times. CDR3 protein: CASSPAGTGDYGYTF. The CDR3 DNA sequence: TGTGCCAGCAGTCCCGCCGGGACAGGCGATTATGGCTACACCTTC. The rearrangement joins TRBV7-9 to TRBJ1-2; 8 bases fit TRBD1. The CDR3 has 15 amino acids. Germline lookup yields CDR1 SEHNR and CDR2 FQNEAQ (reference sequence). The V gene end was trimmed by 6 bases and the J gene end by 5 bases; junction bases not matched to a gene: 11. Looking up the rest from reference TRBV7-9 and TRBJ1-2 gives the full variable domain: DTGVSQNPRHKITKRGQNVTFRCDPISEHNRLYWYRQTLGQGPEFLTYFQNEAQLEKSRLLSDRFSAERPKGSFSTLEIQRTEQGDSAMYLCASSPAGTGDYGYTFGSGTRLTVV.

This clonotype has only a few counts. The V and J genes are TRBV6-2 or TRBV6-3 and TRBJ2-3; 8 bases fit TRBD2. The germline V gene encodes CDR1 MNHEY and CDR2 SVGEGT. The CDR3 is 15 amino acids. V gave up 11 bases and J gave up 1 base; unmatched junction bases: 11. CDR3 amino acids: CAAQSGGGRTDTQYF. The CDR3 coding sequence is TGTGCCGCCCAGTCGGGCGGGGGGCGCACAGATACGCAGTATTTT.

This clonotype was picked up many times. The rearrangement uses TRBV6-2 or TRBV6-3 and TRBJ1-2; no definite D call. From germline, CDR1 is MNHEY and CDR2 SVGEGT. V shed 6 bases and J shed 4 bases, with 9 bases lying between them. The CDR3 sequence is 12 residues long. CDR3 region: CASSDRGYGYTF. The CDR3 nucleotides are TGTGCCAGCAGCGACCGGGGCTATGGCTACACCTTC.

The table lists this clonotype with a few counts. The V and J genes are TRBV4-3 and TRBJ1-2; possible D gene TRBD1, 6 bases. The V gene's germline CDR1 is LGHNA and CDR2 YSLEER. V was shortened by 2 bases and J by 2 bases, with 9 bases between the two germline ends. The CDR3 runs to 14 residues. The CDR3 DNA reads as TGCGCCAGCAGCCAACCCGGACAGAACTATGGCTACACCTTC. Its protein product is CASSQPGQNYGYTF.

This clonotype has a handful of counts. A read error is possible here, since a much larger clone lies one base away. V and J are TRBV4-3 and TRBJ1-1, with 8 nucleotides matching TRBD1. The CDR3 sequence is 14 residues long. Germline assignment: CDR1 LGHNA and CDR2 YSLEER. Unmatched junction bases numbered 3, after V lost 2 bases and J lost 4 bases. CDR3 in amino acids: CASSQWTGITEAFF. The DNA of the CDR3 is TGCGCCAGCAGCCAATGGACAGGGATCACTGAAGCTTTCTTT.

This clonotype was counted between two and nine times. The chain combines TRBV20-1 with TRBJ2-3, with TRBD2 identical over 10 bases. V lost 5 bases and J lost 2; bases outside the gene matches: 13. The V gene's germline CDR1 is DFQATT and CDR2 SNEGSKA (reference sequence). CDR3 length: 17 amino acids. The chain's CDR3 is CSAFSQVSGGYTDTQYF. In DNA, the CDR3 is TGCAGTGCTTTCTCCCAAGTTAGCGGGGGGTACACAGATACGCAGTATTTT.

This clonotype was counted a few times. The V gene is TRBV6-2 or TRBV6-3, the J gene TRBJ2-4; D is uncertain. This CDR3 is 15 amino acids long. Germline V gene data show CDR1 as MNHEY and CDR2 as SVGEGT. V was cut by 6 bases and J by 4 bases, with 16 bases left in between. The CDR3 coding sequence is TGTGCCAGCAGCCCTTCCCGGGTCCTTAAAAACATTCAGTACTTC. This codes for CASSPSRVLKNIQYF.

This chain uses TRBV28 with TRBJ2-2; no clear D. The CDR3 is made up of 14 amino acids. With 5 bases removed from V and 7 bases from J, the gap between germline ends came to 14 bases. The germline V gene encodes CDR1 MDHEN and CDR2 SYDVKM. CDR3 DNA: TGTGCCAGCAGTCTCTGGGCAGAACACGGGGAGCTGTTTTTT. It translates to CASSLWAEHGELFF.

This clonotype was detected ten times or more. This chain connects TRBV7-9 to TRBJ2-7; D uncertain. Trimming shortened V by 0 bases and J by 5 bases, and 8 bases separated the two germline ends. This CDR3 has 13 residues. Looked up from germline, CDR1 is SEHNR and CDR2 is FQNEAQ (reference sequence). Here the CDR3 DNA reads TGTGCCAGCAGCTTAGCGTACCCCAACGAGCAGTACTTC. Translating gives CASSLAYPNEQYF. Full variable domain (missing parts from reference TRBV7-9 and TRBJ2-7): DTGVSQNPRHKITKRGQNVTFRCDPISEHNRLYWYRQTLGQGPEFLTYFQNEAQLEKSRLLSDRFSAERPKGSFSTLEIQRTEQGDSAMYLCASSLAYPNEQYFGPGTRLTVT.

Regarding this clonotype: Relative to the germline gene, one junction end is altered; a read error may explain this. The CDR3 DNA reads TGCGCCAGCAGCCAAGATTTTGCGGGTAATACACCCCTCCACTTT. Encoded protein: CASSQDFAGNTPLHF. The chain combines TRBV4-3 with TRBJ1-6; unclear D gene. CDR3 length: 15 residues. Germline V gene lookup returns CDR1 LGHNA and CDR2 YSLEER.